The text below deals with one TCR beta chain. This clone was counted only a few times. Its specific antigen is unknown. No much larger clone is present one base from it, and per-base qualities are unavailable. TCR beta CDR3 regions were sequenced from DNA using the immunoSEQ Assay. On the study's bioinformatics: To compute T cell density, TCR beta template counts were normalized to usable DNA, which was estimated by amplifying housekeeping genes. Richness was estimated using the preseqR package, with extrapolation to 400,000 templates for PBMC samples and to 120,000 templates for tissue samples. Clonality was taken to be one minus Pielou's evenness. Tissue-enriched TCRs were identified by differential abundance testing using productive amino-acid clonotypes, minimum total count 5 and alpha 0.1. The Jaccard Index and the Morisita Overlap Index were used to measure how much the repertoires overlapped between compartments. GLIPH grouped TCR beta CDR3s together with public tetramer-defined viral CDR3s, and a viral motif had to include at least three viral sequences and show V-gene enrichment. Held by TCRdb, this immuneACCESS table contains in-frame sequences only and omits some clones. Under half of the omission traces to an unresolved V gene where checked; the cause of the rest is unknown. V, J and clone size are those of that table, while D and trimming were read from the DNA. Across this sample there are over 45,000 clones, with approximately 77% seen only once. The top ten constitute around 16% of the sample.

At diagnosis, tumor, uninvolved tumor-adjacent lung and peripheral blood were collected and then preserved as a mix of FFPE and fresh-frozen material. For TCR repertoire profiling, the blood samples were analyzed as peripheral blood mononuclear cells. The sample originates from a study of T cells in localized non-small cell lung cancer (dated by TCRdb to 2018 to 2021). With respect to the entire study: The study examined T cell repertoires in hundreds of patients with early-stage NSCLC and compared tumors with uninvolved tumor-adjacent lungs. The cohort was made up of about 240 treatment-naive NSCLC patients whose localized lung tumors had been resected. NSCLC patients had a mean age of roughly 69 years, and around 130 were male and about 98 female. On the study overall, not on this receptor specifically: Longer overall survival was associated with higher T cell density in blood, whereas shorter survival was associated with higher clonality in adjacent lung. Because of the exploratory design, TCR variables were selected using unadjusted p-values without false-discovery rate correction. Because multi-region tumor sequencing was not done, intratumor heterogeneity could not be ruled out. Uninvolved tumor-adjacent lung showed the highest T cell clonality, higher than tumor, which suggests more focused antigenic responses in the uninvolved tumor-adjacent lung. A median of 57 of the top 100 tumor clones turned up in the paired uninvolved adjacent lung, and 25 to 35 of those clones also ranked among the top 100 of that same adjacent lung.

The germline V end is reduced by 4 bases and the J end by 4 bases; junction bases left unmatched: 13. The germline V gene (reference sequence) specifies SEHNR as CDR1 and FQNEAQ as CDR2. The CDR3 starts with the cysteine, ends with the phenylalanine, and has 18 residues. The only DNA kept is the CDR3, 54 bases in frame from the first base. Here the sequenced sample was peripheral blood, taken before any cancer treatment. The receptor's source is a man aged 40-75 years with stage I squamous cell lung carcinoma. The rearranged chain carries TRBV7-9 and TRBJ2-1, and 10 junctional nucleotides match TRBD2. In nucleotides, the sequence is TGTGCCAGCAGCTCTATTTGGGCTAGCGGGGGAACATACAATGAGCAGTTCTTC. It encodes CASSSIWASGGTYNEQFF.